Given below is one T cell receptor beta chain in context. Its antigen has not been determined. No qualities accompany the bases; no much larger clone lies one base away. Peripheral blood CD8+ and CD4+ T cells from healthy donors, Susac syndrome patients and multiple sclerosis patients were profiled using high-throughput TCR beta sequencing. Multiple sclerosis controls were treatment-naive patients with stable or active relapsing-remitting disease fulfilling revised McDonald criteria. Bulk CD8+ and CD4+ T cells were purified magnetically by negative isolation, whereas CD8+ TEMRA cells were enriched by FACS. Blood was drawn into EDTA tubes, processed within 24 hours, and PBMCs were isolated by density gradient centrifugation. PBMCs intended for TCR sequencing were frozen in liquid nitrogen and were later thawed in a 37 degrees C water bath. The sorted or isolated CD4+, CD8+ and CD8+ TEMRA cells reached a purity of at least 90%.

The source of the sample is a study of CD8 T cells in Susac syndrome (dated by TCRdb to about 2019). About the investigation overall: Whether CD8+ T cell activation and differentiation in Susac syndrome was antigen driven was tested using repertoire sequencing. CD8+ T cell repertoire clonality was compared between around eleven healthy donors, some 14 Susac syndrome patients and around 15 multiple sclerosis patients.

RNA was extracted using the RNeasy kit, and about 0.5 to 1 ug of the RNA was reverse transcribed with random hexamers. The immunoSEQ multiplex PCR assay, covering 54 Vbeta and 13 Jbeta segments, was used to amplify TCR beta CDR3 regions. To correct PCR amplification bias, a synthetic template baseline was used for both primer optimization and computational correction. Per the source publication's procedure: Reads were annotated to V, D and J genes per IMGT and analyzed with immunoSEQ Analyzer, keeping only productive sequences. To calculate clonality, Shannon entropy was normalized by log2 of the number of productive unique sequences and then subtracted from one. For each patient and control, public and private clones were evaluated within the 100 most prevalent clones. A clone was defined as Susac-specific if it was absent from the healthy and MS cohorts, from approximately 980 published viral clones and from other ImmuneACCESS disease sequences. TCRdb reworked the public reads: Q25 trimming with fastp, MiXCR clone assembly, productive beta chains retained. Entries are consolidated by CDR3 protein sequence, retaining the most common genes and DNA. These V and J calls derive from TCRdb rather than the authors' analysis. The sample data list more than 150,000 distinct CDR3 sequences, and around 95% of these were observed just once. The leading ten clones occupy 0.2% to 0.25% of the sample.

Study-level results and caveats: The number of individuals in the TCR sequencing and HLA analysis was recognized as being relatively small.

This sequence was found in a human donor with multiple sclerosis. Sequenced input: CD8+ T cells from PBMCs.

In nucleotides, the sequence is TGTGCCAGCAGTGAAGATGGGTATGGCTACACCTTC. This codes for CASSEDGYGYTF. The rearranged segments are TRBV25-1 and TRBJ1-2; the D gene lacks a confident call. The germline V gene encodes CDR1 MGHDK and CDR2 SYGVNS. There are 12 amino acids in the CDR3, from cysteine to phenylalanine inclusive. Kept here is only the CDR3 DNA, which spans 36 bases and is read in frame from base 1. The V and J ends are trimmed by 2 bases and 5 bases, leaving 6 bases between them.